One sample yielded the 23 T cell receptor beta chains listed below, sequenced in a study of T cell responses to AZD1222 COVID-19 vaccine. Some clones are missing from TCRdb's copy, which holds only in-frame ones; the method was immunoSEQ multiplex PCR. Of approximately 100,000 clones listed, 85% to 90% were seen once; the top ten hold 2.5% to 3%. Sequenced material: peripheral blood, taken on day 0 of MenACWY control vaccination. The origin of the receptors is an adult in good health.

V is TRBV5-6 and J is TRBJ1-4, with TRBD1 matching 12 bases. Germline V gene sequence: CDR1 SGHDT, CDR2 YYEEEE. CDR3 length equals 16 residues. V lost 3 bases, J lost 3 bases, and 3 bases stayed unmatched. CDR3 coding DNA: TGTGCCAGCAGCTGGGACAGGGGGCGGCCTAATGAAAAACTGTTTTTT. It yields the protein CASSWDRGRPNEKLFF.

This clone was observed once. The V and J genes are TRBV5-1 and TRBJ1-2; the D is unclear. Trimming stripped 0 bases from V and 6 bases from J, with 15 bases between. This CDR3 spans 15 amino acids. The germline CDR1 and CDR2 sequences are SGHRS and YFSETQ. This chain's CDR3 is CASSLDILSADGYTF. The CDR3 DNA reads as TGCGCCAGCAGCTTGGATATCCTTAGTGCAGATGGCTACACCTTC.

CDR3 region: CASSADIRSSQETQYF. The CDR3 nucleotides read TGTGCCAGCTCGGCCGATATCCGAAGTTCCCAAGAGACCCAGTACTTC. V and J are TRBV27 and TRBJ2-5; no clear D gene. CDR1 is MNHEY and CDR2 is SMNVEV in the germline V gene (reference sequence). This CDR3 spans 16 amino acids. Trimming took 8 bases from V and 1 from J, leaving 20 bases between them.

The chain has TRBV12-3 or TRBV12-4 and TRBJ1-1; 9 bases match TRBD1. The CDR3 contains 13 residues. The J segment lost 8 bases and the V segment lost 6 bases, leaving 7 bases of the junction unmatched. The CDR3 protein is CASRGGTGPEAFF. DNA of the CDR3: TGTGCCAGCAGGGGGGGGACAGGGCCCGAAGCTTTCTTT.

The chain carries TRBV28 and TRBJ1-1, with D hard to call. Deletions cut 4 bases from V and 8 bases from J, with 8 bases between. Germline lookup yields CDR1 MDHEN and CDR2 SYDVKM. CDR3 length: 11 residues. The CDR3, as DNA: TGTGCCAGCAGTTCCCTAGTAGAAGCTTTCTTT. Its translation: CASSSLVEAFF.

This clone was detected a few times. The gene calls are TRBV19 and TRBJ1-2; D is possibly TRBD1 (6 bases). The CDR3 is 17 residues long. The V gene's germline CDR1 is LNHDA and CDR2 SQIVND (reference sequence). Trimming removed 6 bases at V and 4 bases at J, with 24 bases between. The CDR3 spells CASSASMGWTAVYGYTF. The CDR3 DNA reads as TGTGCCAGTAGCGCTTCGATGGGTTGGACAGCAGTCTATGGCTACACCTTC.

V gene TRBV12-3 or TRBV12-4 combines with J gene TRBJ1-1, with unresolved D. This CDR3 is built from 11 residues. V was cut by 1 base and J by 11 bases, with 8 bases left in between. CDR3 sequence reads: CASSLVETAFF. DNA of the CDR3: TGTGCCAGCAGTTTAGTGGAGACGGCTTTCTTT.

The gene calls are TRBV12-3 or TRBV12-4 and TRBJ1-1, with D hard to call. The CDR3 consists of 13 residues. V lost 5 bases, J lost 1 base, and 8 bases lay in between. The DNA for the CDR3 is TGTGCCAGCAGTAAAACAGCGAACACTGAAGCTTTCTTT. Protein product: CASSKTANTEAFF.

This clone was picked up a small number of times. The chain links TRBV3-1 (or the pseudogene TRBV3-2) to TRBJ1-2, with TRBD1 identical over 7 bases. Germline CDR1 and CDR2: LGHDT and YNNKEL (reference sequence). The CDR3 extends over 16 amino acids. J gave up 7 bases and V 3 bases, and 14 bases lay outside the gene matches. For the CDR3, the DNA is TGTGCCAGCAGCCACGGACAGGCCTCCTTGGGGCTTGGCTACACCTTC. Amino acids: CASSHGQASLGLGYTF.

The DNA for the CDR3 is TGCAGTGCTAGTCCGACTAGCGGGGGGACGAAGACCCAGTACTTC. Translated, it gives CSASPTSGGTKTQYF. V usage is TRBV20-1 and J usage is TRBJ2-5, with 13 bases that match TRBD2. With 3 bases clipped from V and 6 bases from J, the junction kept 7 bases outside the gene matches. Germline assignment: CDR1 DFQATT and CDR2 SNEGSKA (reference sequence). This CDR3 region has 15 residues.

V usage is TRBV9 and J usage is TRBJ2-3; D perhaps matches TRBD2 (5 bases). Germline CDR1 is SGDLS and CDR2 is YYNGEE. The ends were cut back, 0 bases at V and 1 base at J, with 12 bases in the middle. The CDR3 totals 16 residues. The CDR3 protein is CASSVESARGTDTQYF. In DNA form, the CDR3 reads TGTGCCAGCAGCGTAGAATCAGCGCGGGGCACAGATACGCAGTATTTT.

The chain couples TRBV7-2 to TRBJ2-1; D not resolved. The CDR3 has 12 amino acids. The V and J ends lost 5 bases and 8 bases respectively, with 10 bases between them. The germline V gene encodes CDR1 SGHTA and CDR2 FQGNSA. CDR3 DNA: TGTGCCAGCAGCCCCACTTCGGATGAGCAGTTCTTC. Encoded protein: CASSPTSDEQFF.

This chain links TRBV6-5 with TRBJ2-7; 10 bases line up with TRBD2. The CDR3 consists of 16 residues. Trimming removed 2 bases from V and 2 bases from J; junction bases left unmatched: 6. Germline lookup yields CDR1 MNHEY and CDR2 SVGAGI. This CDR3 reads CASSYGSGGHAYEQYF. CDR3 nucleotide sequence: TGTGCCAGCAGTTACGGTAGCGGGGGGCACGCCTACGAGCAGTACTTC.

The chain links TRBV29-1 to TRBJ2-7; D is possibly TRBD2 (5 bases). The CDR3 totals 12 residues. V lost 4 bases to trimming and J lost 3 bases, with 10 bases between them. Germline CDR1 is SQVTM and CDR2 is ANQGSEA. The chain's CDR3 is CSVGDGLYEQYF. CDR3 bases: TGCAGCGTTGGAGACGGACTCTACGAGCAGTACTTC.

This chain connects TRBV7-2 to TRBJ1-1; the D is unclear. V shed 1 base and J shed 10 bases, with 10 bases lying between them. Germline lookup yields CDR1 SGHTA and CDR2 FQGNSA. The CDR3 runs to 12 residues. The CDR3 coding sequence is TGTGCCAGCAGCTTAGAGGTGGTGGGAGCTTTCTTT. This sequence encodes CASSLEVVGAFF.

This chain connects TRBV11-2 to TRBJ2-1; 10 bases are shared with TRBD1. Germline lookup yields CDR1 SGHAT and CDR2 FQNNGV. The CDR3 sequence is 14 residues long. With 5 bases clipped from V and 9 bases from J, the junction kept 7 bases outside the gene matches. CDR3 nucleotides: TGTGCCAGCAGCCACGGGACAGGGGTCACTGAGCAGTTCTTC. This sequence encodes CASSHGTGVTEQFF.

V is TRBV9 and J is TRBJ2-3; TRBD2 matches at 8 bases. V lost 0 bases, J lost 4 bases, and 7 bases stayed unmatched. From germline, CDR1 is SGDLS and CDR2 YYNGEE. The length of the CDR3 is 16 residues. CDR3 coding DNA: TGTGCCAGCAGCGTAGTCGGGGGGGCGTTAGCAGATACGCAGTATTTT. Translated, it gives CASSVVGGALADTQYF.

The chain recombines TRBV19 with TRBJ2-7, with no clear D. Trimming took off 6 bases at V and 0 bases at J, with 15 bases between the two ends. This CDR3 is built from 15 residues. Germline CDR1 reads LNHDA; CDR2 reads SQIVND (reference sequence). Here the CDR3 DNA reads TGTGCCAGTAGCCCTAGTGGGTGGAGCTCCTACGAGCAGTACTTC. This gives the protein CASSPSGWSSYEQYF.

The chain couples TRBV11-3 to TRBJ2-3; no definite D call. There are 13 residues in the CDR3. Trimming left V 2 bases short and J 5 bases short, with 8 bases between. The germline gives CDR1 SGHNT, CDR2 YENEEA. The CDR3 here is CASSLRHQDTQYF. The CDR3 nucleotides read TGTGCCAGCAGCTTAAGACACCAAGATACGCAGTATTTT.

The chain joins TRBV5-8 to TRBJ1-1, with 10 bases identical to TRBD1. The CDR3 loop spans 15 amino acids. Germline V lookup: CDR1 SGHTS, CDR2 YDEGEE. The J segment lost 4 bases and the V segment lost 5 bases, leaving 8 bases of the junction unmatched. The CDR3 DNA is TGTGCCAGCAGTTCTCCCGGGACAGGGGTCACTGAAGCTTTCTTT. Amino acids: CASSSPGTGVTEAFF.

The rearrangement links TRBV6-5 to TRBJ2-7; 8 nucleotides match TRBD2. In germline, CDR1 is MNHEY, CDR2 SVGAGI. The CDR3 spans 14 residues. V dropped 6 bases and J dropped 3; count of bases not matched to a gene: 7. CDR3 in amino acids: CASSQGRGVYEQYF. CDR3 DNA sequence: TGTGCCAGCAGCCAAGGGCGGGGGGTCTACGAGCAGTACTTC.

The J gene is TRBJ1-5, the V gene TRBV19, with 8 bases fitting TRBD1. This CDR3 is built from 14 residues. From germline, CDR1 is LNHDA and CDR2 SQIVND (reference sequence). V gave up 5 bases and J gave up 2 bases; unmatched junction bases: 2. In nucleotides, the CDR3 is TGTGCCAGTAGTTCGACAGGGGGCAATCAGCCCCAGCATTTT. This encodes CASSSTGGNQPQHF.

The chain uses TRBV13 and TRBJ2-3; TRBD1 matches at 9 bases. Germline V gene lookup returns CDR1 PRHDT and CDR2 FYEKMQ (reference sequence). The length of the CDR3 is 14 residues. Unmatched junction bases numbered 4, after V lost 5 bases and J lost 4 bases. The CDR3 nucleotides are TGTGCCAGCAGCGAACGACAGGGGGCAGATACGCAGTATTTT. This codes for CASSERQGADTQYF. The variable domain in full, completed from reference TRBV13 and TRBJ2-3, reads AAGVIQSPRHLIKEKRETATLKCYPIPRHDTVYWYQQGPGQDPQFLISFYEKMQSDKGSIPDRFSAQQFSDYHSELNMSSLELGDSALYFCASSERQGADTQYFGPGTRLTVL.